This passage covers 18 T cell receptor beta chains from one sample sequenced in a study of cytomegalovirus exposure and HLA in healthy donors. Sequencing was performed with immunoSEQ multiplex PCR; in TCRdb, only in-frame clones are kept and a portion is missing. This sample has roughly 280,000 clones, with 65% to 90% found just once. What was sequenced was PBMCs. The receptors shown here come from a woman between 18 and 29 years old in good health and CMV-seronegative.

The chain uses TRBV30 and TRBJ2-3, with D possibly being TRBD2 (6 bases). Trimming removed 0 bases at V and 1 base at J, with 8 bases between. Germline assignment: CDR1 GTSNPN and CDR2 SVGIG (reference sequence). The CDR3 is 14 residues long. This chain's CDR3 is CAWSVPGGTDTQYF. The CDR3 DNA sequence: TGTGCCTGGAGTGTACCGGGAGGCACAGATACGCAGTATTTT.

This chain uses TRBV28 with TRBJ2-5; TRBD2 matches at 11 bases. The CDR3 spans 16 residues. Germline CDR1 is MDHEN and CDR2 is SYDVKM. The V segment lost 5 bases and the J segment 3 bases; nucleotides outside the gene matches: 8. The CDR3 is CASSPLLAGGEETQYF. In nucleotides, the CDR3 is TGTGCCAGCAGTCCCCTCCTAGCGGGGGGCGAAGAGACCCAGTACTTC.

The rearrangement links TRBV30 to TRBJ2-6; TRBD2 agrees at 14 bases. The CDR3 length is 19 residues. Losses at the gene ends were 5 bases for V and 2 bases for J; bases not matched to a gene: 11. CDR1 and CDR2 (germline): GTSNPN, SVGIG (reference sequence). CDR3 coding DNA: TGTGCCTGGCTCACGCAGGGGGGACTAGCGGGAGCTGGGGCCAACGTCCTGACTTTC. As protein: CAWLTQGGLAGAGANVLTF.

This clone appeared a single time. The J gene is TRBJ2-3, the V gene TRBV5-6, with 10 bases fitting TRBD1. CDR1 and CDR2 from the germline V gene are SGHDT and YYEEEE. This CDR3 is 15 amino acids long. Trimming removed 4 bases from V and 2 bases from J; junction bases left unmatched: 4. CDR3 loop: CASSRDRGFTDTQYF. CDR3 in DNA: TGTGCCAGCAGCCGGGACAGGGGTTTCACAGATACGCAGTATTTT.

The rearrangement uses TRBV21-1 and TRBJ2-5; no check of the table's D call, TRBD1, against the DNA was made. TRBV21-1 is a known pseudogene. The CDR3 loop spans 15 amino acids. The CDR3 region is CASDARDRVGETQYF. The CDR3 DNA is TGTGCCAGCGACGCCCGGGACAGGGTAGGTGAGACCCAGTACTTC.

The J gene is TRBJ2-6, the V gene TRBV29-1; D call uncertain. V lost 4 bases and J lost 1, with 17 bases in between. CDR1 is SQVTM, CDR2 ANQGSEA, per germline. This CDR3 has 17 amino acids. This CDR3 reads CSVVIVAATSGANVLTF. The CDR3 DNA reads as TGCAGCGTTGTAATAGTGGCAGCGACTTCTGGGGCCAACGTCCTGACTTTC.

The chain couples TRBV5-6 to TRBJ1-1, with a tentative D call TRBD1 (6 bases). The CDR3 consists of 13 residues. Germline V gene lookup returns CDR1 SGHDT and CDR2 YYEEEE. Trimming removed 5 bases from V and 6 bases from J, with 14 bases in between. The CDR3 loop is CASSRQVVAEAFF. The CDR3 DNA sequence: TGTGCCAGCAGTAGACAGGTCGTGGCTGAAGCTTTCTTT.

The CDR3 spells CASTTGGIGTEAFF. CDR3 sequence (DNA): TGTGCCAGTACCACAGGGGGTATAGGCACTGAAGCTTTCTTT. V gene TRBV19 combines with J gene TRBJ1-1; 8 nucleotides align to TRBD1. From germline, CDR1 is LNHDA and CDR2 SQIVND (reference sequence). Losses at the gene ends were 7 bases for V and 4 bases for J; bases not matched to a gene: 8. This CDR3 region has 14 residues.

This chain connects TRBV19 to TRBJ1-4; the D gene is possibly TRBD1 (5 bases). The germline V gene has CDR1 LNHDA and CDR2 SQIVND (reference sequence). V lost 7 bases, J lost 8 bases, and 20 bases lay in between. The CDR3 loop spans 15 amino acids. CDR3 in amino acids: CASTLPEGAGEKLFF. DNA of the CDR3: TGTGCCAGTACCCTTCCGGAAGGGGCAGGGGAAAAACTGTTTTTT.

The chain uses TRBV5-1 and TRBJ2-3; TRBD2 aligns across 10 bases. The V segment lost 2 bases and the J segment 8 bases; nucleotides outside the gene matches: 5. CDR1 and CDR2 from the germline V gene are SGHRS and YFSETQ. The CDR3 spans 14 residues. CDR3 protein: CASSFRTSGGTQYF. CDR3 in DNA: TGCGCCAGCAGCTTTCGGACTAGCGGAGGTACGCAGTATTTT. The complete variable domain, with remaining parts taken from reference TRBV5-1 and TRBJ2-3, reads KAGVTQTPRYLIKTRGQQVTLSCSPISGHRSVSWYQQTPGQGLQFLFEYFSETQRNKGNFPGRFSGRQFSNSRSEMNVSTLELGDSALYLCASSFRTSGGTQYFGPGTRLTVL.

The chain has TRBV27 and TRBJ2-7, with 7 bases that match TRBD1. The trim removed 6 bases at V and 3 bases at J, leaving 8 bases unmatched. The CDR3 length is 14 residues. Germline lookup yields CDR1 MNHEY and CDR2 SMNVEV (reference sequence). CDR3 amino acids: CASSLTGSGYEQYF. The CDR3, as DNA: TGTGCCAGCAGCTTGACAGGGAGCGGCTACGAGCAGTACTTC.

The chain links TRBV7-2 to TRBJ1-6; weak D call: TRBD1 (5 bases). Germline V gene data show CDR1 as SGHTA and CDR2 as FQGNSA. V shed 2 bases and J shed 7 bases, with 9 bases lying between them. This CDR3 is built from 14 residues. The CDR3 DNA reads as TGTGCCAGCAGCTTACGACAGATGAATTCACCCCTCCACTTT. Translation: CASSLRQMNSPLHF.

This rearrangement joins TRBV6-5 to TRBJ1-1; maybe TRBD1 (6 bases). The germline V and J ends were trimmed by 4 bases and 6 bases, with 15 bases remaining between them. Germline V gene data show CDR1 as MNHEY and CDR2 as SVGAGI. This CDR3 is 14 amino acids long. CDR3 in DNA: TGTGCCAGCAGTTTGACAGGCTCGGGTCCTGAAGCTTTCTTT. This gives the protein CASSLTGSGPEAFF.

The CDR3, as DNA: TGTGCCTGGGACAGGGGCGCCTACGAGCAGTACTTC. It codes for CAWDRGAYEQYF. The chain uses TRBV30 and TRBJ2-7, with 8 bases that match TRBD1. The CDR3 has 12 residues. Germline V gives CDR1 GTSNPN, CDR2 SVGIG (reference sequence). V trimming: 5 bases; J trimming: 2 bases; junction bases outside the gene matches: 2.

The gene calls are TRBV27 and TRBJ2-5, with D perhaps TRBD2 (6 bases). The ends were cut back, 4 bases at V and 7 bases at J, with 19 bases in the middle. CDR1 and CDR2 from the germline V gene are MNHEY and SMNVEV (reference sequence). The CDR3 totals 15 residues. Here the CDR3 DNA reads TGTGCCAGCAGTTCCCGGGACTTATCATCAAGGACCCAGTACTTC. It is translated as CASSSRDLSSRTQYF.

This rearrangement joins TRBV6-1 to TRBJ2-5, with TRBD2 matching over 12 bases. Germline V CDR1 and CDR2: MNHNS, SASEGT. Trimming at V came to 7 bases and at J to 7 bases, leaving 7 bases not matched to a gene. CDR3 length: 14 residues. The CDR3 nucleotides read TGTGCCAGCACCCGACTAGCGGGAGAAGGGACCCAGTACTTC. It encodes CASTRLAGEGTQYF.

The chain employs TRBV7-2 and TRBJ2-7; 10 bases fit TRBD1. The CDR3 covers 14 residues. The V gene's germline CDR1 is SGHTA and CDR2 FQGNSA. J gave up 2 bases and V 6 bases, and 4 bases lay outside the gene matches. CDR3 nucleotide sequence: TGTGCCAGCAGGTGGGACAGGGGTCCCTACGAGCAGTACTTC. Protein: CASRWDRGPYEQYF.

J is TRBJ1-1 and V is TRBV27; D possibly corresponds to TRBD1 (5 bases). Germline V gives CDR1 MNHEY, CDR2 SMNVEV (reference sequence). The CDR3 spans 14 residues. The V end lost 3 bases, the J end lost 4 bases, and 12 bases lay between the germline ends. The CDR3 reads CASSFGLGGTEAFF. Here the CDR3 DNA reads TGTGCCAGCAGTTTTGGTCTGGGGGGCACTGAAGCTTTCTTT.